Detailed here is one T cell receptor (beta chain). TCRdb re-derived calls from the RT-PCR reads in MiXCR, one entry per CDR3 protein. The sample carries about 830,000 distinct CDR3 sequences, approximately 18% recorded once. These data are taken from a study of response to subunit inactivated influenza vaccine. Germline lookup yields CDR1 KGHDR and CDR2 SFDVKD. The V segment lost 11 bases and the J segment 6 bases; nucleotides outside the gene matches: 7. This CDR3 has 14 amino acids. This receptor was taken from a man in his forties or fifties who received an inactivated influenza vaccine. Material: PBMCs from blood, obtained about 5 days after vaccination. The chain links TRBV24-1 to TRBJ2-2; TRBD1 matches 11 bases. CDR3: CASAGTGGSGELFF. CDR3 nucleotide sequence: TGTGCCAGCGCCGGGACAGGGGGTTCCGGGGAGCTGTTTTTT.